This T cell receptor (beta chain) was documented in a study of neurological immune-mediated disorders. In each sequencing run, over 160 million TCR-beta sequences were generated from 15-18 subjects. TCRdb independently ran MiXCR on the 5' RACE reads; one entry per CDR3 protein. There are some 46,000 distinct CDR3 sequences in the sample; about 9.3% occur only once, and roughly 5% lies in the top ten. The V end was cut by 0 bases, the J end by 4 bases, with 12 bases between. Germline V gives CDR1 KGHSH, CDR2 LQKENI. CDR3 length equals 15 residues. The sample holds many counts of this clonotype. Its antigen is still unknown. Overall study results and limits: Sharing of CDR3 amino acid sequences among expanded clones across subjects was absent, suggesting private repertoires in all groups.

The V and J genes are TRBV18 and TRBJ1-1; D ambiguous. The origin of this receptor is a man in his 70s with HTLV-1-associated myelopathy (HAM/TSP). The sample consisted of PBMCs. This chain's CDR3 is CASSPPKSRITEAFF. The CDR3 DNA reads TGTGCCAGCTCACCACCGAAGTCCAGGATCACTGAAGCTTTCTTT.